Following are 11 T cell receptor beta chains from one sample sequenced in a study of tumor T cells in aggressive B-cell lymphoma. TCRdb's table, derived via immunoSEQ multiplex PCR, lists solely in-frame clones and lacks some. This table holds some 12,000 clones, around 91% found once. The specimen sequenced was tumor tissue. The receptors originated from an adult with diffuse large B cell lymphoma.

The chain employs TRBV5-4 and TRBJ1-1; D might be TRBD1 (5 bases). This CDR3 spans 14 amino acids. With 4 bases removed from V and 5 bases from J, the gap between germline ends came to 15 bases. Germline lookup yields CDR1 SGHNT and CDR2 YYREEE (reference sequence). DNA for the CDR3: TGTGCCAGCAGCGACCGTGGAGGGGTAACTGAAGCTTTCTTT. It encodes CASSDRGGVTEAFF.

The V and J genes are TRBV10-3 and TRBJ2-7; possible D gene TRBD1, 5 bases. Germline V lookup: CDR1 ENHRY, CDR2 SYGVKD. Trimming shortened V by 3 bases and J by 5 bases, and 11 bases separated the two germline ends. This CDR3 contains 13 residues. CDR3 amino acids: CAISDKGIHEQYF. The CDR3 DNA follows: TGTGCCATCAGTGATAAGGGGATCCACGAGCAGTACTTC.

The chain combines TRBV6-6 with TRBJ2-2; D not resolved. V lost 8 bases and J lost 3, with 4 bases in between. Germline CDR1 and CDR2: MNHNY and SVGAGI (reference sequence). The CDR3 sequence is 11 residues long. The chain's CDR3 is CASHYTGELFF. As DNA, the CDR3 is TGTGCCAGCCATTACACCGGGGAGCTGTTTTTT.

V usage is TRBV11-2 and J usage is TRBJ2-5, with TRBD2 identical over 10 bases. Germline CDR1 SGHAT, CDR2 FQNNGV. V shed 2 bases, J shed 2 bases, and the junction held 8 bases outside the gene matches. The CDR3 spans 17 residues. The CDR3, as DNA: TGTGCCAGCAGCTTATCTGGTGCACTAGCGGGGCAAGAGACCCAGTACTTC. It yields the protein CASSLSGALAGQETQYF.

The CDR3 DNA reads as TGTGCCTCGAAAGATAGCGGGAGGGTGAATGAGCAGTTCTTC. Residues: CASKDSGRVNEQFF. The chain uses TRBV10-3 and TRBJ2-1; 11 bases agree with TRBD2. Germline CDR1 and CDR2: ENHRY and SYGVKD. The ends lost 11 bases at V and 7 bases at J; junction bases unmatched: 10. This CDR3 has 14 amino acids.

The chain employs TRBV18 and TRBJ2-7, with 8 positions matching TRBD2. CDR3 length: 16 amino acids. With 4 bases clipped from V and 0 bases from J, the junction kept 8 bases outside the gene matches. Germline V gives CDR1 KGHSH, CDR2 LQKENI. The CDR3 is CASSRKASGSSYEQYF. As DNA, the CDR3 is TGTGCCAGCTCACGAAAGGCCAGCGGGAGCTCCTACGAGCAGTACTTC.

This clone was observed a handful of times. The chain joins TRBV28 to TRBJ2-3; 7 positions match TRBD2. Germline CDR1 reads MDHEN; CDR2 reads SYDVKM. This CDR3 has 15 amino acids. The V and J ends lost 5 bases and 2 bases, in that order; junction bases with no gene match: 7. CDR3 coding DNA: TGTGCCAGCAGTGGACTAGAATCTATCACAGATACGCAGTATTTT. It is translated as CASSGLESITDTQYF.

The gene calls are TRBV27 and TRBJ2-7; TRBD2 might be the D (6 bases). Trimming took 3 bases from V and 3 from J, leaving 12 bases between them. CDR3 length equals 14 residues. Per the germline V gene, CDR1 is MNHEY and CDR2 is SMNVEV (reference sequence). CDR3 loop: CASSFGTVNYEQYF. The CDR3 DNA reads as TGTGCCAGCAGTTTCGGGACTGTAAACTACGAGCAGTACTTC.

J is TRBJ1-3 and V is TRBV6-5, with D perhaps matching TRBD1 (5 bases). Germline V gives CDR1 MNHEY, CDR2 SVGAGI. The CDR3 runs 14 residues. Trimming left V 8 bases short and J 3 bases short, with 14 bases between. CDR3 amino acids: CASQTDRHGNTIYF. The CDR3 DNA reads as TGTGCCAGCCAGACAGATCGCCATGGAAACACCATATATTTT.

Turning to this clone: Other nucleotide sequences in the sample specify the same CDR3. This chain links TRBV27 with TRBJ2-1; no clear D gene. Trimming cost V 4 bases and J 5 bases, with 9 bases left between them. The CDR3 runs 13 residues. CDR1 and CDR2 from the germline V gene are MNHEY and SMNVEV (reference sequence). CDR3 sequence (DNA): TGTGCCAGCAGTTCCTCGGTGAACAATGAGCAGTTCTTC. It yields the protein CASSSSVNNEQFF.

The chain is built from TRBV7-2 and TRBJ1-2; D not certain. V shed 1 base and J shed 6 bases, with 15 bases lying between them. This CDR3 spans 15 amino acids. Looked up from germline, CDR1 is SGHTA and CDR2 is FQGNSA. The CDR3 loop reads CASSLVPGTFDGYTF. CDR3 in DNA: TGTGCCAGCAGCTTAGTTCCGGGTACGTTCGATGGCTACACCTTC.